One sample yielded the 19 T cell receptor beta chains listed below, sequenced in a study of cytomegalovirus exposure and HLA in healthy donors. The PCR ran on 60 Vbeta and 13 Jbeta primers. Only in-frame clones appear in the TCRdb table, and some are missing; sequencing was by immunoSEQ multiplex PCR. The repertoire holds 110,000 or so clones, 82% seen once, with around 2.5% in the top ten. Sequenced input: PBMCs. Receptor source: a woman under 30 in good health and CMV-seronegative.

V is TRBV4-2 and J is TRBJ2-4; D remains ambiguous. V lost 0 bases and J lost 9, with 6 bases in between. This CDR3 spans 12 amino acids. Germline CDR1 is LGHNA and CDR2 is YNFKEQ. CDR3 residues: CASSQDGGIQYF. The CDR3 coding sequence is TGTGCCAGCAGCCAAGATGGCGGCATTCAGTACTTC.

In its sample, this clone was seen once. The J gene is TRBJ1-1, the V gene TRBV6-5; D is undetermined. The germline V gene has CDR1 MNHEY and CDR2 SVGAGI. The CDR3 loop spans 14 amino acids. Trimming left V 0 bases short and J 1 base short, with 6 bases between. CDR3 coding DNA: TGTGCCAGCAGTTACTCACAAACGAACACTGAAGCTTTCTTT. This gives the protein CASSYSQTNTEAFF.

The chain joins TRBV28 to TRBJ2-7; D might be TRBD1 (5 bases). The germline gives CDR1 MDHEN, CDR2 SYDVKM. This CDR3 has 15 amino acids. The V end lost 3 bases, the J end lost 0 bases, and 12 bases lay between the germline ends. The CDR3: CASSFPQGYSYEQYF. CDR3 in DNA: TGTGCCAGCAGTTTTCCCCAGGGTTACTCCTACGAGCAGTACTTC.

This clone was observed a single time. This rearrangement joins TRBV12-1 to TRBJ1-2. TRBV12-1 is a pseudogene locus. This CDR3 has 17 residues. The CDR3 spells CASSPGGWGKANYGYTF. The CDR3 nucleotides read TGTGCCAGCAGCCCTGGAGGGTGGGGTAAAGCTAACTATGGCTACACCTTC.

CDR3 loop: CASSPTVGYSPLHF. The CDR3 DNA follows: TGTGCCAGCAGTCCGACAGTAGGCTATTCACCCCTCCACTTT. The chain carries TRBV27 and TRBJ1-6; D may be TRBD1 (5 bases). Germline V gene sequence: CDR1 MNHEY, CDR2 SMNVEV (reference sequence). The CDR3 runs to 14 residues. Between the trimmed V and J ends, which lost 5 bases and 8 bases, there was a span of 13 bases.

The CDR3 loop is CASSLDRDYGYTF. CDR3 bases: TGTGCCAGCAGTTTGGACAGAGACTATGGCTACACCTTC. The chain is built from TRBV28 and TRBJ1-2; D is perhaps TRBD1 (6 bases). CDR1 and CDR2 from the germline V gene are MDHEN and SYDVKM. V was trimmed by 3 bases and J by 3 bases, leaving 8 bases between them. This CDR3 has 13 residues.

This chain joins TRBV7-2 and TRBJ1-1; 9 positions agree with TRBD1. V was clipped by 5 bases and J by 3 bases; unmatched bases: 1. CDR1 SGHTA and CDR2 FQGNSA come from the germline V gene. There are 13 residues in the CDR3. CDR3 amino acids: CASSRTGDTEAFF. CDR3 coding DNA: TGTGCCAGCAGCCGGACAGGGGACACTGAAGCTTTCTTT. The full variable domain, with the rest looked up from reference TRBV7-2 and TRBJ1-1, is GAGVSQSPSNKVTEKGKDVELRCDPISGHTALYWYRQSLGQGLEFLIYFQGNSAPDKSGLPSDRFSAERTGGSVSTLTIQRTQQEDSAVYLCASSRTGDTEAFFGQGTRLTVV.

This chain links TRBV5-8 with TRBJ1-4; D is perhaps TRBD1 (6 bases). The CDR3 has 15 residues. Per germline, CDR1 SGHTS and CDR2 YDEGEE. V lost 2 bases, J lost 1 base, and 9 bases lay in between. The CDR3 loop reads CASSFARGTNEKLFF. DNA for the CDR3: TGTGCCAGCAGCTTCGCCAGGGGAACTAATGAAAAACTGTTTTTT.

In its sample, this clone was seen once. The chain couples TRBV10-3 to TRBJ2-5; maybe TRBD2 (6 bases). V was cut by 3 bases and J by 5 bases, with 13 bases left in between. The CDR3 loop spans 14 amino acids. Germline CDR1 reads ENHRY; CDR2 reads SYGVKD. The CDR3 bases are TGTGCCATCAGTGACCTCGGAGGGACCGAGACCCAGTACTTC. Translation gives CAISDLGGTETQYF.

The gene calls are TRBV7-6 and TRBJ1-4; D is perhaps TRBD1 (6 bases). This CDR3 is built from 15 residues. Deletions cut 3 bases from V and 5 bases from J, with 13 bases between. Germline V CDR1 and CDR2: SGHVS, FNYEAQ. Here the CDR3 DNA reads TGTGCCAGCAGCTTTGCGGCAGGGGAAAATGAAAAACTGTTTTTT. Its protein is CASSFAAGENEKLFF.

This chain joins TRBV28 and TRBJ2-7; unclear D gene. Germline CDR1 MDHEN, CDR2 SYDVKM. This CDR3 is 14 amino acids long. V shed 2 bases and J shed 0 bases, with 8 bases lying between them. The CDR3 loop reads CASSLNPRSYEQYF. The CDR3 bases are TGTGCCAGCAGTTTAAATCCCCGCTCCTACGAGCAGTACTTC.

The chain uses TRBV7-9 and TRBJ1-4; 7 nucleotides align to TRBD1. The trim removed 5 bases at V and 8 bases at J, leaving 14 bases unmatched. Germline assignment: CDR1 SEHNR and CDR2 FQNEAQ (reference sequence). The CDR3 runs 16 residues. CDR3 sequence reads: CASSEPKQGIEEKLFF. In nucleotides, the CDR3 is TGTGCCAGCAGCGAACCAAAACAGGGGATAGAGGAAAAACTGTTTTTT.

Note on this clone: Other DNA sequences in this specimen translate into the identical CDR3. The rearrangement uses TRBV5-6 and TRBJ1-5; tentatively, D is TRBD1 (6 bases). V shed 2 bases and J shed 4 bases, with 13 bases lying between them. The CDR3 totals 15 residues. Germline V gene lookup returns CDR1 SGHDT and CDR2 YYEEEE. For the CDR3, the DNA is TGTGCCAGCAGCTTAGGGCAGGGGCCTAATCAGCCCCAGCATTTT. Translating it yields CASSLGQGPNQPQHF.

This clone was detected once. The chain joins TRBV28 to TRBJ2-2, with 8 bases lining up with TRBD1. CDR1 and CDR2 (germline): MDHEN, SYDVKM. The CDR3 totals 16 residues. The ends lost 8 bases at V and 2 bases at J; junction bases unmatched: 10. CDR3 sequence (DNA): TGTGCCAGCGGTAATAGCGGACAGGGTAACACCGGGGAGCTGTTTTTT. This sequence encodes CASGNSGQGNTGELFF.

Regarding this clone: An end of the junction does not agree with germline; a read error may underlie this. V gene TRBV11-2 combines with J gene TRBJ1-1, with a possible D match to TRBD1 (6 bases). Germline V gene lookup returns CDR1 SGHAT and CDR2 FQNNGV. CDR3 size: 14 residues. The CDR3 DNA reads TGCGCCAGCAGCCCTGACAGGACACCCCAGGAAGCTTTCTTT. Amino acids: CASSPDRTPQEAFF. The full variable domain, its missing parts supplied by reference TRBV11-2 and TRBJ1-1, is EAGVAQSPRYKIIEKRQSVAFWCNPISGHATLYWYQQILGQGPKLLIQFQNNGVVDDSQLPKDRFSAERLKGVDSTLKIQPAKLEDSAVYLCASSPDRTPQEAFFGQGTRLTVV.

J is TRBJ2-7 and V is TRBV28; TRBD2 matches 7 bases. There are 14 residues in the CDR3. In germline, CDR1 is MDHEN, CDR2 SYDVKM. V dropped 3 bases and J dropped 2; count of bases not matched to a gene: 4. CDR3 protein: CASSFEGGPYEQYF. The CDR3 DNA is TGTGCCAGCAGTTTTGAGGGAGGGCCCTACGAGCAGTACTTC.

This CDR3 is CASSYSIAGVTDTQYF. CDR3 nucleotides: TGTGCCAGCAGTTACTCGATAGCGGGGGTCACAGATACGCAGTATTTT. The chain is built from TRBV6-5 and TRBJ2-3; 9 positions match TRBD2. The V gene's germline CDR1 is MNHEY and CDR2 SVGAGI. This CDR3 comprises 16 residues. V lost 0 bases and J lost 2; bases outside the gene matches: 3.

J is TRBJ2-5 and V is TRBV18; 7 bases are a match to TRBD2. Germline assignment: CDR1 KGHSH and CDR2 LQKENI. The V and J ends lost 3 bases and 5 bases, in that order; junction bases with no gene match: 6. The CDR3 runs 14 residues. The CDR3 region has the DNA TGTGCCAGCTCACCGACTAGCCCCGGGGAGACCCAGTACTTC. Translated: CASSPTSPGETQYF.

The chain couples TRBV5-6 to TRBJ2-7, with unresolved D. The germline V and J ends were trimmed by 3 bases and 4 bases, with 11 bases remaining between them. Germline CDR1 SGHDT, CDR2 YYEEEE. This CDR3 region has 13 residues. The CDR3 is CASSYGRRYEQYV. For the CDR3, the DNA is TGTGCCAGCAGCTACGGAAGGCGGTACGAGCAGTACGTC.